The clone carrying this T cell receptor beta chain was detected only once. Its antigen is currently unknown. This specimen belongs to a study of cytomegalovirus exposure and HLA in healthy donors. V was clipped by 2 bases and J by 10 bases; unmatched bases: 9. The CDR3 extends over 14 amino acids. Germline lookup yields CDR1 MNHEY and CDR2 SMNVEV (reference sequence). Broader study findings: V segments that were indistinguishable, TRBV6-2 and TRBV6-3 among them, were omitted from analysis. The presence/absence work took it that sequencing depth was about the same across donors. What a later analysis reportedly showed was that an Asian-associated ancestry cluster had fewer N-insertions than the approximately 700-donor mean.

PCR primers comprised 60 Vbeta and 13 Jbeta primers. Produced via immunoSEQ multiplex PCR; TCRdb's table is partial and in-frame only. In the table there are more than 75,000 clones, roughly 80% of which are singletons. The sample taken for sequencing was PBMCs. The rearrangement joins TRBV27 to TRBJ1-1; 8 positions agree with TRBD1. This clonotype was obtained from a woman aged 45-60 years in good health and CMV-seropositive. CDR3 nucleotides: TGTGCCAGCAGTTTAGGACAGGGCGGATGGGGAGCTTTCTTT. This translates into CASSLGQGGWGAFF.